The T cell receptor (beta chain) under discussion was sequenced for a study of cytomegalovirus exposure and HLA in healthy donors. CDR1 and CDR2 from the germline V gene are MNHEY and SVGAGI. Trimming took 2 bases from V and 5 from J, leaving 6 bases between them. The CDR3 is 12 residues long. On this clone itself: What it binds is unknown.

Findings of the study overall: Reports state that TCR beta sequences accurately predicted most subjects' HLA-A and HLA-B alleles. Association of a missense DCLRE1C variant with TCR beta V- and J-gene trimming was reported in a later analysis. Researchers counted 164 TCR beta chains as cytomegalovirus-associated. Later analysis showed TCR association rates varying by HLA locus, highest for DRB1 and lowest for HLA-C.

In the PCR, 60 Vbeta and 13 Jbeta primers were used. Sequenced by immunoSEQ multiplex PCR; TCRdb stores in-frame clones only, minus some. The sample lists around 200,000 clones, about 80% occurring once. Sequencing was performed on PBMCs. The J gene is TRBJ2-5, the V gene TRBV6-5, with D tentatively TRBD2 (5 bases). The TCR was taken from a woman aged 40 to 50 in good health and CMV-seronegative. CDR3 nucleotides: TGTGCCAGCAGTTACGAGGGTGAGACCCAGTACTTC. This encodes CASSYEGETQYF.